The entry that follows covers one T cell receptor (beta chain) sequence. It lacks a known antigen. Base qualities were left out, and no much larger clone turns up one base away. These data come from a study of control samples from healthy donors and cancer patients (dated by TCRdb to the early 2020s). Reading from cysteine to phenylalanine, the CDR3 counts 16 amino acids. The only DNA kept is the CDR3, 48 bases in frame from the first base. V is cut by 1 base and J by 2 bases, and the space between the germline ends is 14 bases. CDR1 LNHDA and CDR2 SQIVND were looked up in the germline V gene (reference sequence). Library method: the immunoSEQ multiplex PCR assay. The table comes from immuneACCESS by way of TCRdb, which keeps in-frame sequences with V and J called. Part of the clones is missing from these tables; in studies checked, under half for an unresolved V gene and the rest for unknown reasons. The sample data list 120,000 to 150,000 clones, and 75% to 95% of these were observed just once. Clones ranked in the top ten supply 3% to 4% of the sample.

Input material: blood. This sequence uses TRBV19 and TRBJ1-2; the D gene remains uncertain. The clonotype comes from a young man in good health. Read as DNA, the sequence is TGTGCCAGTAGTATAGTATCCGGAGGGCTCAACTATGGCTACACCTTC. It translates to CASSIVSGGLNYGYTF. With all but the CDR3 taken from the reference TRBV19 and TRBJ1-2 genes, the full variable domain is: DGGITQSPKYLFRKEGQNVTLSCEQNLNHDAMYWYRQDPGQGLRLIYYSQIVNDFQKGDIAEGYSVSREKKESFPLTVTSAQKNPTAFYLCASSIVSGGLNYGYTFGSGTRLTVV.